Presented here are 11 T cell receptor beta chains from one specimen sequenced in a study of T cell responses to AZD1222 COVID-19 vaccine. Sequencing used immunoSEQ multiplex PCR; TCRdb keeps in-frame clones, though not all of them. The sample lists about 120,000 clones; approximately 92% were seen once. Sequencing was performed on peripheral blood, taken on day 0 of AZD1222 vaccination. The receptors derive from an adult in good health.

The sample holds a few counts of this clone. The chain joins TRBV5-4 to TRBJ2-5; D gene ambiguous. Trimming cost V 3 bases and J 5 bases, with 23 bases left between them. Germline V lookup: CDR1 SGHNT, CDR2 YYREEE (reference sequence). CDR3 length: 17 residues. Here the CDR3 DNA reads TGTGCCAGCAGCTCACCGGACGCCAAAACCGGTCTTGAGACCCAGTACTTC. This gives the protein CASSSPDAKTGLETQYF.

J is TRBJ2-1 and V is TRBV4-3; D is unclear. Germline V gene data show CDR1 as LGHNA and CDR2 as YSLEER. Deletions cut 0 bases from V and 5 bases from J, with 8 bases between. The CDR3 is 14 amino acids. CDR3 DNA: TGCGCCAGCAGCCAAGAATATCGGGACAATGAGCAGTTCTTC. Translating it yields CASSQEYRDNEQFF.

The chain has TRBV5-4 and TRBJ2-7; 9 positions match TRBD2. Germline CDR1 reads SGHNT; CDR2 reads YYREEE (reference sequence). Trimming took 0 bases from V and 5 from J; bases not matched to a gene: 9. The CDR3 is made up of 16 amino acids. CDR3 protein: CASSLAAASGDHEQYF. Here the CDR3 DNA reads TGTGCCAGCAGCTTGGCCGCGGCTAGCGGGGATCACGAGCAGTACTTC.

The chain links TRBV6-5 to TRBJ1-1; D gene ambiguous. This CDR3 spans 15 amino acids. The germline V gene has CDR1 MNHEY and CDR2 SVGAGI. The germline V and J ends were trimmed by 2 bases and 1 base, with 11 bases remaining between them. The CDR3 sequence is CASSYSSMPNTEAFF. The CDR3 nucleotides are TGTGCCAGCAGTTACAGCAGTATGCCGAACACTGAAGCTTTCTTT.

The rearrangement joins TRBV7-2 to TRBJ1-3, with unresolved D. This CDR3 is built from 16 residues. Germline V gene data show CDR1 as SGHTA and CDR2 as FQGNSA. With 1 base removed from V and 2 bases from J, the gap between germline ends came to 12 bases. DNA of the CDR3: TGTGCCAGCAGCTTAGGCCCGGCAGGCACTGGAAACACCATATATTTT. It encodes CASSLGPAGTGNTIYF.

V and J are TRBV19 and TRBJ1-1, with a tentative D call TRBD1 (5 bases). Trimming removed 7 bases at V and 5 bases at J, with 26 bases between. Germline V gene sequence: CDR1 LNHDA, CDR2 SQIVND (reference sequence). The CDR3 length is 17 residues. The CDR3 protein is CASIPGGGSVLGTEAFF. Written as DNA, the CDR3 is TGTGCCAGTATTCCCGGCGGGGGTTCGGTCTTGGGAACTGAAGCTTTCTTT.

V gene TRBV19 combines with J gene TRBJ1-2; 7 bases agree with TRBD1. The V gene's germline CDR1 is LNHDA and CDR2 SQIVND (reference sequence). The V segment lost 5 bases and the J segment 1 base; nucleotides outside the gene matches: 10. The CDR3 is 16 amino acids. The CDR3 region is CASSSARTGDNYGYTF. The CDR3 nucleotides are TGTGCCAGTAGTTCGGCGAGGACAGGAGATAACTATGGCTACACCTTC.

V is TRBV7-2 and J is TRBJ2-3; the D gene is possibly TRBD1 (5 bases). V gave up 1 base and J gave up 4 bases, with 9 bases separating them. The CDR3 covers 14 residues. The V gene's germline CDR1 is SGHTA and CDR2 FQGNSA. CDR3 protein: CASSLVFRADTQYF. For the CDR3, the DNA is TGTGCCAGCAGCTTAGTCTTCAGGGCAGATACGCAGTATTTT.

The chain's CDR3 is CASSLFQGSQETQYF. The CDR3, as DNA: TGTGCCAGCAGTTTATTCCAGGGATCCCAAGAGACCCAGTACTTC. The chain joins TRBV27 to TRBJ2-5; a weak D match, TRBD1 (5 bases). V was trimmed by 1 base and J by 1 base, leaving 10 bases between them. Germline-derived CDR1 and CDR2 are MNHEY and SMNVEV (reference sequence). The CDR3 loop spans 15 amino acids.

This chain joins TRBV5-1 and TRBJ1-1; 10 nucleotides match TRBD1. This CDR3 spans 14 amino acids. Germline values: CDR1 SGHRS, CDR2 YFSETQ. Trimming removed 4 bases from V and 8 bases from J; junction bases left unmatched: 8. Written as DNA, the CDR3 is TGCGCCAGCAGCGAGGCAATGACAGGGGGCGAAGCTTTCTTT. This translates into CASSEAMTGGEAFF.

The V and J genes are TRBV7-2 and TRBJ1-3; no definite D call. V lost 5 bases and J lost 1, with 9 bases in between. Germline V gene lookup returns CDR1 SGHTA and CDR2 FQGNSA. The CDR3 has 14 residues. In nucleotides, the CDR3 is TGTGCCAGCAGCCCCTTAAAATCTGGAAACACCATATATTTT. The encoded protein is CASSPLKSGNTIYF.